Listed below are T cell receptor beta chains from one sample, sequenced in a study of cytomegalovirus exposure and HLA in healthy donors. Repertoires were generated with immunoSEQ multiplex PCR, while TCRdb's copy carries only in-frame clones and drops some. The sample carries about 130,000 clones, around four fifths recorded once. What was sequenced was PBMCs. The receptors originated from a woman in her thirties or forties in good health and CMV-seropositive. The CDR3 runs from the conserved cysteine through the conserved F or W. The D gene is left open where the match is weak. Clone size is given for some rows only: seen once, a few or many times, or a class if the clone is expanded.

d_call	v_call	j_call	clone_size	cdr3_aa	cdr3_nt
.	TRBV29-1	TRBJ2-7	.	CSVGVMENYEQYF	TGCAGCGTTGGTGTGATGGAGAACTACGAGCAGTACTTC
TRBD1	TRBV5-1	TRBJ1-2	.	CASSPDRGGIYGYTF	TGCGCCAGCAGTCCCGACAGGGGCGGAATCTATGGCTACACCTTC
TRBD1	TRBV7-2	TRBJ2-2	.	CASSPRGGELFF	TGTGCCAGCAGCCCCAGGGGGGGGGAGCTGTTTTTT
TRBD2	TRBV2	TRBJ2-5	.	CASGAGGLKGETQYF	TGTGCCAGCGGAGCGGGAGGCCTAAAGGGGGAGACCCAGTACTTC
.	TRBV14	TRBJ1-1	.	CASSQGADPNTEAFF	TGTGCCAGCAGCCAAGGGGCAGACCCGAACACTGAAGCTTTCTTT
TRBD2	TRBV7-9	TRBJ2-1	once	CASSPELAGGPSNEQFF	TGTGCCAGCAGCCCCGAACTAGCGGGAGGGCCGAGCAATGAGCAGTTCTTC
.	TRBV21-1	TRBJ2-1	.	CASSKSPTTSGRVVEFF	TGTGCCAGCAGCAAATCCCCTACGACTAGCGGGAGGGTCGTTGAGTTCTTC
TRBD1	TRBV19	TRBJ2-5	.	CASRSRGLERFETQYF	TGTGCCAGTCGCTCCAGGGGGTTGGAAAGATTCGAGACCCAGTACTTC
TRBD1	TRBV10-3	TRBJ1-2	once	CAIRAKTGGDGYTF	TGTGCCATCAGAGCGAAAACAGGGGGCGATGGCTACACCTTC
TRBD1	TRBV11-2	TRBJ1-1	.	CASSGPGTEATEAFF	TGTGCCAGCAGCGGACCCGGGACAGAGGCCACTGAAGCTTTCTTT
TRBD1	TRBV28	TRBJ1-5	.	CASSLSGTVRPNQPQHF	TGTGCCAGCAGTTTATCAGGGACAGTAAGACCTAATCAGCCCCAGCATTTT
.	TRBV28	TRBJ2-7	.	CASSPRTVPREQYF	TGTGCCAGCAGTCCTCGGACAGTCCCGAGGGAGCAGTACTTC
TRBD1	TRBV4-2	TRBJ2-5	.	CASGRTGGRQETQYF	TGTGCCAGCGGACGGACAGGGGGGCGCCAAGAGACCCAGTACTTC
.	TRBV2	TRBJ1-2	.	CASSLTGYSGYTF	TGTGCCAGCAGTCTAACAGGGTATAGTGGCTACACCTTC
.	TRBV9	TRBJ2-3	.	CASSVNEGLGTDTQYF	TGTGCCAGCAGCGTAAATGAAGGCCTAGGCACAGATACGCAGTATTTT
.	TRBV30	TRBJ1-6	.	CAWSVGDRSPLHF	TGTGCCTGGAGTGTAGGAGACCGTTCACCCCTCCACTTT
.	TRBV14	TRBJ2-5	.	CASSHRTIQETQYF	TGTGCCAGCAGCCACCGGACAATCCAAGAGACCCAGTACTTC
TRBD1	TRBV19	TRBJ1-5	once	CASSTGTVSNQPQHF	TGTGCCAGTAGTACAGGGACAGTTAGCAATCAGCCCCAGCATTTT
.	TRBV7-8	TRBJ1-2	.	CASSERQGYGYTF	TGTGCCAGTTCAGAGAGGCAGGGCTATGGCTACACCTTC
.	TRBV7-2	TRBJ2-7	.	CASSSRTGAYEQYF	TGTGCCAGCAGCTCTCGGACTGGCGCTTACGAGCAGTACTTC
TRBD1	TRBV5-1	TRBJ2-7	.	CASSQGTGRYEQYF	TGCGCCAGCAGCCAAGGGACAGGGAGGTACGAGCAGTACTTC
.	TRBV5-8	TRBJ1-5	.	CASSSKNLGVTLNQPQHF	TGTGCCAGCAGCTCAAAGAACTTAGGGGTTACTTTGAATCAGCCCCAGCATTTT
.	TRBV27	TRBJ2-3	few	CASSFHEQDTQYF	TGTGCCAGCAGTTTTCATGAGCAAGATACGCAGTATTTT
.	TRBV2	TRBJ1-1	.	CASSETSGEKAFF	TGTGCCAGCAGCGAGACCTCGGGGGAGAAAGCTTTCTTT